A single T cell receptor beta chain is shown here with its context. The antigen remains unidentified. The PCR used 60 Vbeta and 13 Jbeta primers. The authors' processing: There were about 88 million unique TCR beta chains by a later count, and some 11 million of them were shared. Assay used: immunoSEQ multiplex PCR; TCRdb lists only in-frame clones, some missing. The V and J calls and clone size are taken from that table; D and trimming were inferred from the DNA. The data show 100,000 to 130,000 clones, with 77% seen just once and roughly 3.9% held by the top ten. The CDR3 covers 15 residues. Per the germline V gene, CDR1 is MGHRA and CDR2 is YSYEKL. With 0 bases removed from V and 6 bases from J, the gap between germline ends came to 14 bases. The source of the sample is a study of cytomegalovirus exposure and HLA in healthy donors. Turning to the study itself: A prior analysis found 117 million unique TCR beta sequences from some 190 million T cells. Study-level points and caveats: Versus the roughly 670-donor mean, an Asian-associated ancestry cluster reportedly showed fewer N-insertions in a later analysis. Sequencing had likely introduced a cluster of highly shared sequence variants as an artifact.

The TCR originated in a male donor in good health and CMV-seronegative. Sequencing was done on a sample of PBMCs. The genes are TRBV4-1 and TRBJ1-2; possibly TRBD1 for D (6 bases). CDR3 coding DNA: TGCGCCAGCAGCCAAGATTTCAGGGGTTTGGATGGCTACACCTTC. This gives the protein CASSQDFRGLDGYTF.